Below are 10 T cell receptor beta chains sequenced from a single sample in a study of blood T cell repertoires in COVID-19. Measured with immunoSEQ multiplex PCR; TCRdb has only the in-frame clones, and not every one. The sample includes around 320,000 clones, almost 85% of them seen just once. Sample: peripheral blood. Receptors were obtained from a human donor in a cohort sampled during active COVID-19.

The rearrangement uses TRBV27 and TRBJ1-2; D is perhaps TRBD1 (5 bases). The CDR3 has 13 amino acids. Trimming left V 4 bases short and J 14 bases short, with 20 bases between. Per germline, CDR1 MNHEY and CDR2 SMNVEV (reference sequence). The CDR3 DNA sequence: TGTGCCAGCAGTTACGGGGGGTACTATGGATTGACCTTC. It is translated as CASSYGGYYGLTF.

The chain uses TRBV30 and TRBJ1-1; TRBD1 aligns across 7 bases. V was pared by 2 bases and J by 0 bases, with 0 bases of the junction left unmatched. The germline V gene encodes CDR1 GTSNPN and CDR2 SVGIG (reference sequence). The CDR3 contains 13 residues. The CDR3 nucleotides read TGTGCCTGGAGTACAGGGGTGAACACTGAAGCTTTCTTT. Its protein product is CAWSTGVNTEAFF.

This chain joins TRBV18 and TRBJ1-1, with D perhaps TRBD1 (6 bases). Germline V CDR1 and CDR2: KGHSH, LQKENI. Deletions cut 3 bases from V and 1 base from J, with 24 bases between. The CDR3 spans 19 residues. CDR3 sequence: CASSPVIIRGGGENTEAFF. Written as DNA, the CDR3 is TGTGCCAGCTCACCGGTCATCATCCGAGGGGGGGGTGAGAACACTGAAGCTTTCTTT.

The chain recombines TRBV5-8 with TRBJ2-7; possibly TRBD2 for D (6 bases). Looked up from germline, CDR1 is SGHTS and CDR2 is YDEGEE. The CDR3 has 13 residues. Trimming stripped 3 bases from V and 0 bases from J, with 7 bases between. The CDR3 DNA is TGTGCCAGCAGCTACGGGAGCTCCTACGAGCAGTACTTC. Encoded protein: CASSYGSSYEQYF.

This rearrangement joins TRBV7-8 to TRBJ1-2, with D unclear. CDR3 size: 15 residues. V was trimmed by 3 bases and J by 3 bases, leaving 14 bases between them. Germline V gene sequence: CDR1 SGHVS, CDR2 FQNEAQ. DNA for the CDR3: TGTGCCAGCAGCTTTTCTCCACGCGGGGACTATGGCTACACCTTC. Amino acid sequence: CASSFSPRGDYGYTF.

The V call is TRBV15, the J call TRBJ2-5, with 9 bases identical to TRBD2. J gave up 2 bases and V 5 bases, and 15 bases lay outside the gene matches. The CDR3 has 18 residues. Germline values: CDR1 LNHNV, CDR2 YYDKDF (reference sequence). The CDR3 is CATSEANETSGWQETQYF. The CDR3 coding sequence is TGTGCCACCAGCGAGGCCAACGAGACTAGCGGTTGGCAAGAGACCCAGTACTTC.

The rearrangement uses TRBV3-1 (or the pseudogene TRBV3-2) and TRBJ1-5, with unresolved D. CDR1 LGHDT and CDR2 YNNKEL come from the germline V gene (reference sequence). Deletions cut 3 bases from V and 4 bases from J, with 10 bases between. CDR3 length: 14 amino acids. The CDR3 coding sequence is TGTGCCAGCAGCCATCAAGCGACTAATCAGCCCCAGCATTTT. Translated: CASSHQATNQPQHF.

The V gene is TRBV2, the J gene TRBJ1-1; weak D call: TRBD1 (5 bases). The V and J ends lost 7 bases and 1 base respectively, with 10 bases between them. The CDR3 runs 13 residues. The germline V gene has CDR1 SNHLY and CDR2 FYNNEI. In DNA, the CDR3 is TGTGCCAGCACCCGGGGGAGGAACACTGAAGCTTTCTTT. This sequence encodes CASTRGRNTEAFF.

The chain links TRBV5-8 to TRBJ1-5, with D possibly being TRBD1 (5 bases). Trimming cost V 0 bases and J 2 bases, with 6 bases left between them. This CDR3 is 14 amino acids long. Looked up from germline, CDR1 is SGHTS and CDR2 is YDEGEE. The CDR3 loop is CASSLATGNQPQHF. The CDR3 region has the DNA TGTGCCAGCAGCTTGGCGACAGGCAATCAGCCCCAGCATTTT.

The V call is TRBV4-1, the J call TRBJ1-3, with D tentatively TRBD1 (6 bases). In germline, CDR1 is MGHRA, CDR2 YSYEKL. Trimming cost V 0 bases and J 1 base, with 22 bases left between them. The CDR3 consists of 20 residues. Written as DNA, the CDR3 is TGCGCCAGCAGCCAAGATCACGGGACACTTCTACTAGGGTCTGGAAACACCATATATTTT. Its translation is CASSQDHGTLLLGSGNTIYF.